These T cell receptor beta chains were read from a single sample in a study of T cell repertoires in cytomegalovirus infection. The antigens of these receptors remain unknown. MiXCR was run by TCRdb on the reads, yielding one entry per CDR3 protein. The table includes around 750,000 distinct CDR3 sequences, 32% detected once. Sequenced material: cultured CD8+ T cells from PBMCs, taken from culture after CMV antigen stimulation. These receptor sequences come from a human donor in good health (CMV status not recorded). Some clones in this sample may be carry-over from other donors' samples. Both conserved end residues are part of each CDR3. The D gene is left open where the match is weak. Size tells how often a clone was seen (once, few, many) or the class of an expanded clone, and some rows leave it out.

v_call,clone_size,j_call,d_call,cdr3_nt,cdr3_aa
TRBV6-1,few,TRBJ1-2,TRBD1,TGTGCCAGCTGCCCCCCGGACAGGGGGGGGTGGGTCTACACCTTC,CASCPPDRGGWVYTF
TRBV6-1,many,TRBJ1-2,TRBD1,TGTGCCAGCAGTCCACAGGGGCAGGGTCTTTATGGCTACACCTTC,CASSPQGQGLYGYTF
TRBV12-3/TRBV12-4,few,TRBJ1-5,NA,TGTGCCAGCAGTTGGGTACACTCCAATCAGCCCCAGCATTTT,CASSWVHSNQPQHF
TRBV4-3,few,TRBJ2-1,TRBD2,TGCGCCAGCAGCCAAGATAGCGGGGGGGCCTACAATGAGCAGTTCTTC,CASSQDSGGAYNEQFF
TRBV4-1,few,TRBJ2-5,NA,TGCGCCAGCAGCCGAGGGGCTGAGGGCTATCAAGAGACCCAGTACTTC,CASSRGAEGYQETQYF
TRBV5-6,NA,TRBJ1-1,TRBD1,TGTGCCAGCAGCTTTCGGGACAGGGGGGGGACTGAAGCTTTCTTT,CASSFRDRGGTEAFF
TRBV12-5,NA,TRBJ2-2,NA,TGTGCTAGTGGTTTTTTCCCCGCTAGCTTAAACACCGGGGAGCTGTTTTTT,CASGFFPASLNTGELFF
TRBV7-4,NA,TRBJ1-6,TRBD1,TGTGCCAGCAGCTTAATCCAGGGACAGCCCCCTTTTCCCCTCCACTTT,CASSLIQGQPPFPLHF
TRBV5-1,NA,TRBJ2-1,TRBD1,TGCGCCAGCAGAGAATGGACAGGAAACAATGAGCAGTTCTTC,CASREWTGNNEQFF
TRBV7-9,NA,TRBJ1-1,NA,TGTGCCAGCAGCGACAACACTGAAGCTTTCTTT,CASSDNTEAFF
TRBV7-2,many,TRBJ2-2,TRBD2,TGTGCCAGCAGCTTTAGCGGGGGGGCGTCCGGGGAGCTGTTTTTT,CASSFSGGASGELFF
TRBV14,NA,TRBJ1-1,NA,TGTGCCAGCAGCCAAAGGAGGGGATTGAACACTGAAGCTTTCTTT,CASSQRRGLNTEAFF
TRBV6-6,NA,TRBJ1-2,TRBD1,TGTGCCAGCAGTCCTTGGACAGGGTCGTCCGATGGCTACACCTTC,CASSPWTGSSDGYTF
TRBV19,NA,TRBJ2-7,NA,TGTGCCAGTAGTAAGGGGTTACAGGAACCATTAACGACCGAGCAGTACTTC,CASSKGLQEPLTTEQYF
TRBV20-1,few,TRBJ2-1,NA,TGCAGTGCTAGAGATCTTTCGGGCCTCAATGAGCAGTTCTTC,CSARDLSGLNEQFF
TRBV27,NA,TRBJ2-7,TRBD1,TGTGTCAGCAGTTTACCAGGGGGCTCCTACGAGCAGTACTTC,CVSSLPGGSYEQYF
TRBV7-3,many,TRBJ2-5,TRBD2,TGTGCCAGCAGCTTGCGACTAGCGGGGGGGCCTGAGACCCAGTACTTC,CASSLRLAGGPETQYF
TRBV27,few,TRBJ1-1,NA,TGTGCCAGCAGTTTATACGAGGGGTCCACTGAAGCTTTCTTT,CASSLYEGSTEAFF
TRBV7-3,NA,TRBJ2-2,NA,TGTGCCAGCAGCCCCTCGGACTCCGCGAGCGGGGAGCTGTTTTTT,CASSPSDSASGELFF
TRBV7-9,many,TRBJ1-3,NA,TGTGCCAGCAGCTCGGGACCGTTCTCTGGAAACACCATATATTTT,CASSSGPFSGNTIYF
TRBV27,NA,TRBJ2-2,TRBD2,TGTGCCAGCAGTTTACCAAGCGGGGGGGCCACCGGGGAGCTGTTTTTT,CASSLPSGGATGELFF
TRBV7-9,NA,TRBJ2-5,TRBD2,TGTGCCAGCAGACCAACTAGCGGGGGGACGAAGACCCAGTACTTC,CASRPTSGGTKTQYF
TRBV6-8,NA,TRBJ1-1,TRBD1,TGTGCCAGCACCGAACTAACAGGGGGGAATGAAGCTTTCTTT,CASTELTGGNEAFF
TRBV5-8,NA,TRBJ1-6,NA,TGTGCCAGCACCTTCAACTCCTATAATTCACCCCTCCACTTT,CASTFNSYNSPLHF
TRBV4-1,NA,TRBJ2-1,TRBD1,TGCGCCAGCAGCCAATCCCCCACAGGGGACCCCTACAATGAGCAGTTCTTC,CASSQSPTGDPYNEQFF
TRBV6-8,NA,TRBJ2-3,TRBD2,TGTGCCAGCAGTCTCCGACTAGCGGGGGACTTGGCAGCAGATACGCAGTATTTT,CASSLRLAGDLAADTQYF
TRBV7-8,many,TRBJ1-3,NA,TGTGCCAGCAGCCCGCGGCCTCGGACCCTCCGCTCTGGAAACACCATATATTTT,CASSPRPRTLRSGNTIYF
TRBV27,few,TRBJ2-7,NA,TGTGCCAGCAGCACGTACAGAAGAGAGCAGTACTTC,CASSTYRREQYF
TRBV3-1,NA,TRBJ1-2,NA,TGTGCCAGCAGCCAAGATATAGACAGTGCCTACTATGGCTACACCTTC,CASSQDIDSAYYGYTF
TRBV6-5,NA,TRBJ2-1,NA,TGTGCCAGCAGACCCCCAGATGAAAATGAGCAGTTCTTC,CASRPPDENEQFF
TRBV27,NA,TRBJ2-6,NA,TGTGCCAGCACCCTTGTTGGGACTTCCAGCTCTGGGGCCAACGTCCTGACTTTC,CASTLVGTSSSGANVLTF
TRBV4-3,NA,TRBJ2-1,NA,TGCGCCAGCAGCCAATCAAGGTTGAAAAGCTCCTACAATGAGCAGTTCTTC,CASSQSRLKSSYNEQFF
TRBV20-1,NA,TRBJ2-1,TRBD2,TGCAGTGCTAGATCGGGGACTAGCAGTTGGGAGCAGTTCTTC,CSARSGTSSWEQFF
TRBV7-2,many,TRBJ1-2,TRBD1,TGTGCCAGCAGCTTTTCCCGGGACAGGGGGCGCTCTGATGGCTACACCTTC,CASSFSRDRGRSDGYTF
TRBV6-2/TRBV6-3,NA,TRBJ1-2,NA,TGTGCCAGCAGTTACCCCCGGCAGGGGATCTATGGCTACACCTTC,CASSYPRQGIYGYTF
TRBV10-2,NA,TRBJ2-1,TRBD2,TGCGCCAGCAGTGAGGCTAGCGGGGGGTACAATGAGCAGTTCTTC,CASSEASGGYNEQFF
TRBV28,few,TRBJ1-4,NA,TGTGCCAGCAGTTTAAGGCAGGGTAATGAAAAACTGTTTTTT,CASSLRQGNEKLFF
TRBV20-1,NA,TRBJ1-1,NA,TGCAGTGCTAGGACCTTAGACATTAACACTGAAGCTTTCTTT,CSARTLDINTEAFF
TRBV27,NA,TRBJ1-4,NA,TGTGCCAGCAGTTTATCGGCGGGACATCTTGAAAAACTGTTTTTT,CASSLSAGHLEKLFF
TRBV7-9,few,TRBJ2-2,NA,TGTGCCAGCAGCGGGGCGGCAGGGCCTCCCGGGGAGCTGTTTTTT,CASSGAAGPPGELFF
TRBV2,NA,TRBJ2-2,NA,TGTGCCAGCCAACGGGACACCGGGGAGCTGTTTTTT,CASQRDTGELFF
TRBV6-2/TRBV6-3,few,TRBJ2-1,NA,TGTGCCAGCACCCCAGAGGGGGGATCCTACAATGAGCAGTTCTTC,CASTPEGGSYNEQFF
TRBV20-1,NA,TRBJ2-7,TRBD1,TGCAGTGCGTTATCGACAGGGGGCTACGAGCAGTACTTC,CSALSTGGYEQYF
TRBV9,NA,TRBJ2-7,TRBD2,TGTGCCAGCAGCGTAGAACTAGCGGGGCCCCCTAAGGAGCAGTACTTC,CASSVELAGPPKEQYF
TRBV12-5,NA,TRBJ2-1,TRBD2,TGTGCTAGTGGTTCCCCTGGGTTAGCGGGGGATCTCAATGAGCAGTTCTTC,CASGSPGLAGDLNEQFF
TRBV9,NA,TRBJ2-5,NA,TGTGCCAGCAGCCCTCAAGGGGCGGGTGGAGAGACCCAGTACTTC,CASSPQGAGGETQYF
TRBV6-1,few,TRBJ2-7,NA,TGTGCCAGCAGTGGGACATCTACTACCTACGAGCAGTACTTC,CASSGTSTTYEQYF
TRBV7-9,NA,TRBJ2-2,NA,TGTGCCAGCAGCGGAAACAGGGCCTGGAACACCGGGGAGCTGTTTTTT,CASSGNRAWNTGELFF
TRBV7-9,few,TRBJ1-2,TRBD1,TGTGCCAGCAGCTCGCCAGGGGGGGCGTTGAACTATGGCTACACCTTC,CASSSPGGALNYGYTF
TRBV19,NA,TRBJ2-7,NA,TGTGCCAGTAGTATACAAGGGGTTAACCCCCACGGCTACGAGCAGTACTTC,CASSIQGVNPHGYEQYF
TRBV6-5,NA,TRBJ1-3,NA,TGTGCCAGCAGCCCCGTCGGGGGCTCTGGAAACACCATATATTTT,CASSPVGGSGNTIYF
TRBV27,NA,TRBJ2-7,TRBD1,TGTGCCAGCAGTACCTTATTGACAGGGGGCGCATCCTACGAGCAGTACTTC,CASSTLLTGGASYEQYF
TRBV7-8,many,TRBJ2-3,NA,TGTGCCAGCAGCCAGAGCTTATCGGGGGCCGGCAGAGATACGCAGTATTTT,CASSQSLSGAGRDTQYF
TRBV19,NA,TRBJ2-2,NA,TGTGCCACCCTCGATCGGGCGAACACCGGGGAGCTGTTTTTT,CATLDRANTGELFF
TRBV5-6,few,TRBJ1-2,NA,TGTGCCAGCAGCCAATCCCAGGGGTATGGCTACACCTTC,CASSQSQGYGYTF
TRBV11-2,NA,TRBJ2-1,NA,TGTGCCAGCAGCTTAGTCGGGGGACGGTACTCAACAGCCTACAATGAGCAGTTCTTC,CASSLVGGRYSTAYNEQFF
TRBV7-3,NA,TRBJ2-5,TRBD1,TGTGCCAGCAGCTTGTACCCAGGGGGAGAGACCCAGTACTTC,CASSLYPGGETQYF